The 19 T cell receptor beta chains below all came from one sample that was sequenced in a study of B cell selection in AIRE deficiency. Sorting defined conventional CD4 T cells as CD4+CD127+. Sequencing used immunoSEQ multiplex PCR; TCRdb keeps in-frame clones, though not all of them. The sample includes tens of thousands of clones, 95% to 98% of them seen just once. The sample comprised conventional CD4+ T cells sorted from PBMCs. These receptors all come from a human donor with AIRE deficiency.

The J gene is TRBJ2-3, the V gene TRBV9; the match to TRBD1 covers 7 bases. This CDR3 has 13 amino acids. Germline V gene sequence: CDR1 SGDLS, CDR2 YYNGEE. The V segment lost 4 bases and the J segment 5 bases; nucleotides outside the gene matches: 4. CDR3 in DNA: TGTGCCAGCAGCAGGGGGCTTGGAGATACGCAGTATTTT. Translation: CASSRGLGDTQYF.

This chain links TRBV5-1 with TRBJ2-7; TRBD2 aligns across 11 bases. J gave up 4 bases and V 0 bases, and 0 bases lay outside the gene matches. The CDR3 runs 14 residues. Per the germline V gene, CDR1 is SGHRS and CDR2 is YFSETQ. This CDR3 is CASSLGTSGYEQYF. Written as DNA, the CDR3 is TGCGCCAGCAGCTTGGGGACTAGCGGGTACGAGCAGTACTTC.

This rearrangement joins TRBV28 to TRBJ1-1; D is possibly TRBD1 (6 bases). V gave up 7 bases and J gave up 7 bases, with 16 bases separating them. The CDR3 contains 13 residues. From germline, CDR1 is MDHEN and CDR2 SYDVKM. For the CDR3, the DNA is TGTGCCAGCACCCTAAGGGGGATCGGTGAAGCTTTCTTT. The encoded protein is CASTLRGIGEAFF.

This chain links TRBV7-3 with TRBJ2-2; D is unresolved. Germline V gene lookup returns CDR1 SGHTA and CDR2 FQGTGA. Trimming cost V 0 bases and J 3 bases, with 8 bases left between them. This CDR3 has 15 residues. CDR3 sequence: CASSLTDLDTGELFF. The CDR3 nucleotides read TGTGCCAGCAGCTTAACGGATCTTGACACCGGGGAGCTGTTTTTT.

The rearrangement uses TRBV27 and TRBJ1-5; TRBD1 is a possible D gene (6 bases). There are 15 residues in the CDR3. CDR1 and CDR2 (germline): MNHEY, SMNVEV (reference sequence). V was clipped by 3 bases and J by 6 bases, with 15 bases between them. CDR3 DNA: TGTGCCAGCAGTTTCCAGGGGAGGGCTGGTCAGCCCCAGCATTTT. It yields the protein CASSFQGRAGQPQHF.

The genes are TRBV19 and TRBJ2-7, with a possible D match to TRBD1 (6 bases). CDR3 length: 12 amino acids. V lost 11 bases, J lost 0 bases, and 11 bases lay in between. CDR1 and CDR2 (germline): LNHDA, SQIVND (reference sequence). The CDR3 DNA sequence: TGTGCCGGCCGGGACAACTCCTACGAGCAGTACTTC. Protein: CAGRDNSYEQYF.

V usage is TRBV28 and J usage is TRBJ2-7; a weak D match, TRBD1 (5 bases). Germline V CDR1 and CDR2: MDHEN, SYDVKM. The CDR3 covers 13 residues. Trimming left V 6 bases short and J 3 bases short, with 12 bases between. The DNA of the CDR3 is TGTGCCAGCAGGTACGACAGCAGCTACGAGCAGTACTTC. It codes for CASRYDSSYEQYF. The full variable domain, rest sourced from reference TRBV28 and TRBJ2-7, is DVKVTQSSRYLVKRTGEKVFLECVQDMDHENMFWYRQDPGLGLRLIYFSYDVKMKEKGDIPEGYSVSREKKERFSLILESASTNQTSMYLCASRYDSSYEQYFGPGTRLTVT.

The V gene is TRBV11-3, the J gene TRBJ1-2; TRBD1 is a possible D gene (6 bases). The CDR3 has 14 amino acids. V was shortened by 5 bases and J by 9 bases, with 19 bases between the two germline ends. Germline lookup yields CDR1 SGHNT and CDR2 YENEEA. DNA of the CDR3: TGTGCCAGCAGCGAAAGGGGGGCAGCGGAACGCTACACCTTC. It specifies CASSERGAAERYTF. The full variable domain, in which reference TRBV11-3 and TRBJ1-2 provide the parts outside the CDR3, is EAGVVQSPRYKIIEKKQPVAFWCNPISGHNTLYWYLQNLGQGPELLIRYENEEAVDDSQLPKDRFSAERLKGVDSTLKIQPAELGDSAVYLCASSERGAAERYTFGSGTRLTVV.

The rearrangement links TRBV10-1 to TRBJ2-7; 9 bases align to TRBD2. From germline, CDR1 is WNHNN and CDR2 SYGVQD (reference sequence). This CDR3 is 15 amino acids long. The V and J ends lost 0 bases and 3 bases, in that order; junction bases with no gene match: 3. The CDR3 loop reads CASSESSSGNYEQYF. The DNA for the CDR3 is TGCGCCAGCAGTGAGTCGTCTAGCGGGAACTACGAGCAGTACTTC.

This clone was picked up one time. The chain joins TRBV28 to TRBJ1-6; TRBD1 matches at 11 bases. Trimming took 6 bases from V and 9 from J; bases not matched to a gene: 13. Germline CDR1 and CDR2: MDHEN and SYDVKM. This CDR3 region has 17 residues. The CDR3 reads CASSTHGQGANRSPLHF. Here the CDR3 DNA reads TGTGCCAGCAGCACTCACGGACAGGGGGCAAATCGTTCACCCCTCCACTTT.

The chain combines TRBV30 with TRBJ1-3; TRBD1 might be the D (5 bases). CDR3 size: 13 residues. Germline lookup yields CDR1 GTSNPN and CDR2 SVGIG (reference sequence). Trimming removed 3 bases from V and 3 bases from J, with 9 bases in between. The CDR3 sequence: CAWRQGSGNTIYF. CDR3 bases: TGTGCCTGGAGGCAGGGAAGTGGAAACACCATATATTTT.

The gene calls are TRBV6-5 and TRBJ2-7; weak D call: TRBD2 (7 bases). This CDR3 is 14 amino acids long. V shed 6 bases and J shed 2 bases, with 14 bases lying between them. Germline V gives CDR1 MNHEY, CDR2 SVGAGI. DNA for the CDR3: TGTGCCAGCAGACTGGGGGGGGGCACCTACGAGCAGTACTTC. The encoded protein is CASRLGGGTYEQYF.

This chain links TRBV28 with TRBJ2-5, with D tentatively TRBD1 (6 bases). The CDR3 totals 17 residues. The V end lost 5 bases, the J end lost 0 bases, and 19 bases lay between the germline ends. Germline loops: CDR1 MDHEN, CDR2 SYDVKM. In DNA form, the CDR3 reads TGTGCCAGCAGTCAAGACACCAGTCAGGGGAACCAAGAGACCCAGTACTTC. Translated: CASSQDTSQGNQETQYF.

CDR3 sequence: CASTGWGAGTEAFF. CDR3 bases: TGTGCCAGCACCGGGTGGGGGGCGGGCACTGAAGCTTTCTTT. V usage is TRBV25-1 and J usage is TRBJ1-1, with D possibly being TRBD1 (6 bases). Trimming removed 7 bases at V and 4 bases at J, with 16 bases between. Germline V gene lookup returns CDR1 MGHDK and CDR2 SYGVNS. The CDR3 is 14 amino acids.

This clone was observed once. V usage is TRBV28 and J usage is TRBJ1-6; the D is unclear. Looked up from germline, CDR1 is MDHEN and CDR2 is SYDVKM. The length of the CDR3 is 15 residues. The germline V and J ends were trimmed by 7 bases and 6 bases, with 16 bases remaining between them. The CDR3 DNA sequence: TGTGCCAGCATTTATGGCGGGAACCTTAATTCACCCCTCCACTTT. Amino acids: CASIYGGNLNSPLHF.

This clone appeared a single time. V usage is TRBV5-1 and J usage is TRBJ2-3; D possibly matches TRBD1 or TRBD2 (5 bases each). The CDR3 contains 13 residues. Trimming removed 4 bases at V and 4 bases at J, with 10 bases between. Germline values: CDR1 SGHRS, CDR2 YFSETQ. This chain's CDR3 is CASSGGPADTQYF. The CDR3, as DNA: TGCGCCAGCAGCGGGGGTCCGGCAGATACGCAGTATTTT.

This chain joins TRBV7-3 and TRBJ2-2, with TRBD1 matching 12 bases. The CDR3 covers 17 residues. Germline-derived CDR1 and CDR2 are SGHTA and FQGTGA. Trimming took 6 bases from V and 7 from J; bases not matched to a gene: 12. The CDR3: CASRRKPGQGAGGELFF. For the CDR3, the DNA is TGTGCCAGCAGACGAAAACCGGGACAGGGGGCTGGCGGGGAGCTGTTTTTT.

This rearrangement joins TRBV11-2 to TRBJ2-7; possibly TRBD1 for D (6 bases). This CDR3 comprises 16 residues. CDR1 is SGHAT and CDR2 is FQNNGV in the germline V gene. V lost 4 bases and J 0 bases, leaving 16 bases between the germline ends. CDR3 residues: CASSSTRTGTSYEQYF. The CDR3 DNA reads TGTGCCAGCAGCTCAACACGAACAGGGACCTCCTACGAGCAGTACTTC.

CDR3 sequence: CASSLVGAYNEQFF. CDR3 DNA: TGTGCCAGCAGTTTAGTGGGAGCTTACAATGAGCAGTTCTTC. The V gene is TRBV28, the J gene TRBJ2-1; possible D gene TRBD2, 5 bases. The germline V gene has CDR1 MDHEN and CDR2 SYDVKM. This CDR3 spans 14 amino acids. Trimming removed 2 bases at V and 4 bases at J, with 9 bases between.